Listed below are T cell receptor beta chains from one sample, sequenced in a study of blood T cells in healthy people across ages. One entry per CDR3 protein, called by TCRdb with MiXCR from the 5' RACE reads. The profile shows about 640,000 distinct CDR3 sequences, around 43% of them singletons. Input material: blood. Receptors originate from an elderly man in good health. Both conserved end residues are part of each CDR3. The order of the fields is J gene, V gene, CDR3 length, D gene, clone size, CDR3 protein, CDR3 DNA. The D gene is left open where the match is weak. Rows may omit the clone size; those that give it use once, few, many or a size class.

TRBJ2-7,TRBV5-1,14,-,-,CASSLDTVGYEQYF,TGCGCCAGCAGCTTGGATACGGTAGGCTACGAGCAGTACTTC
TRBJ1-2,TRBV2,15,TRBD1,-,CASSEAQGAVYGYTF,TGTGCCAGCAGTGAGGCCCAGGGGGCTGTCTATGGCTACACCTTC
TRBJ1-2,TRBV7-2,14,TRBD1,-,CASSVGYGQDGYTF,TGTGCCAGCAGCGTAGGTTACGGACAGGATGGCTACACCTTC
TRBJ2-7,TRBV6-2/TRBV6-3,15,TRBD1,few,CASSLRTGPTYEQYF,TGTGCCAGCAGTTTACGGACAGGCCCCACCTACGAGCAGTACTTC
TRBJ2-5,TRBV29-1,11,-,few,CSVEGTETQYF,TGCAGCGTCGAGGGGACAGAGACCCAGTACTTC
TRBJ2-3,TRBV20-1,16,-,-,CSARAFTGLNRDTQYF,TGCAGTGCTAGGGCGTTTACGGGGCTGAATCGTGATACGCAGTATTTT
TRBJ2-1,TRBV3-1,17,TRBD2,-,CASSQDNPGGARNEQFF,TGTGCCAGCAGCCAAGATAACCCCGGGGGGGCCCGAAATGAGCAGTTCTTC
TRBJ2-1,TRBV7-2,18,TRBD2,many,CASSLTPPASGGFNEQFF,TGTGCCAGCAGCTTGACGCCCCCGGCTAGCGGGGGATTTAATGAGCAGTTCTTC
TRBJ2-3,TRBV25-1,15,TRBD2,-,CASSDVAGGTDTQYF,TGTGCCAGCAGTGATGTAGCGGGGGGCACAGATACGCAGTATTTT
TRBJ2-1,TRBV27,17,-,few,CASSLQREFSRGNEQFF,TGTGCCAGCAGCCTGCAACGAGAGTTTTCAAGGGGGAATGAGCAGTTCTTC
TRBJ2-1,TRBV28,17,TRBD1,-,CASRRYPQGRVYNEQFF,TGTGCCAGCAGACGATACCCACAGGGGAGAGTTTACAATGAGCAGTTCTTC
TRBJ2-1,TRBV29-1,13,TRBD1,many,CSVAGQLGDEQFF,TGCAGCGTTGCGGGACAGCTTGGAGATGAGCAGTTCTTC
TRBJ2-4,TRBV7-2,13,-,-,CASSLENVEVQYF,TGTGCCAGCAGCTTAGAAAACGTCGAGGTTCAGTACTTC
TRBJ2-1,TRBV7-3,15,TRBD2,-,CASSPMTSPYNEQFF,TGTGCCAGCAGCCCGATGACTAGCCCCTACAATGAGCAGTTCTTC
TRBJ1-2,TRBV14,15,-,-,CASSQDPRRGYGYTF,TGTGCCAGCAGCCAAGATCCGAGACGGGGTTATGGCTACACCTTC
TRBJ2-1,TRBV7-9,17,-,-,CASSLVRSAGPSNEQFF,TGTGCCAGCAGCTTAGTTCGCTCGGCAGGGCCCTCCAATGAGCAGTTCTTC
TRBJ2-3,TRBV29-1,13,TRBD2,many,CSVDQLAGDTQYF,TGCAGCGTTGATCAACTAGCGGGAGATACGCAGTATTTT
TRBJ2-5,TRBV11-1,14,-,-,CASSYLGGQETQYF,TGTGCCAGCAGCTACCTAGGAGGGCAAGAGACCCAGTACTTC
TRBJ1-5,TRBV7-2,14,-,-,CASSLTGINQPQHF,TGTGCCAGCAGCCTCACAGGGATCAATCAGCCCCAGCATTTT
TRBJ2-2,TRBV27,14,-,few,CASRFDTSTGELFF,TGTGCCAGCAGGTTTGACACCTCTACCGGGGAGCTGTTTTTT
TRBJ2-1,TRBV6-2/TRBV6-3,12,-,-,CASSFYGDVQFF,TGCGCCAGCAGTTTTTACGGGGATGTGCAGTTCTTC
TRBJ2-3,TRBV6-2/TRBV6-3,15,TRBD2,-,CASRFLRGATDTQYF,TGTGCCAGCAGATTTTTGCGGGGGGCCACAGATACGCAGTATTTT
TRBJ2-1,TRBV6-2/TRBV6-3,13,-,few,CASRPTSNNEQFF,TGTGCCAGCAGACCGACTAGTAACAATGAGCAGTTCTTC
TRBJ2-3,TRBV6-6,15,TRBD1,-,CASSYGDRYTDTQYF,TGTGCCAGCAGTTACGGGGACAGATACACAGATACGCAGTATTTT
TRBJ2-1,TRBV12-3/TRBV12-4,18,TRBD2,-,CASIGASGTLTSYNEQFF,TGTGCCAGCATCGGGGCTAGCGGGACCTTAACCTCCTACAATGAGCAGTTCTTC
TRBJ2-3,TRBV6-2/TRBV6-3,13,TRBD2,few,CASSYSSGYTQYF,TGTGCCAGCAGTTACTCTAGCGGGTATACGCAGTATTTT
TRBJ1-2,TRBV19,17,TRBD1,-,CASSILPRTGHPYGYTF,TGTGCCAGTAGTATTCTTCCCCGGACAGGGCACCCCTATGGCTACACCTTC
TRBJ1-1,TRBV12-3/TRBV12-4,12,-,-,CASSLFRGKSFF,TGTGCCAGCAGTTTATTCAGGGGAAAGTCTTTCTTT
TRBJ1-6,TRBV6-1,15,-,few,CASSEGIGLYSPLHF,TGTGCCAGCAGTGAAGGAATAGGTCTCTATTCACCCCTCCACTTT
TRBJ2-3,TRBV10-3,15,TRBD1,-,CAISLQGASGDTQYF,TGTGCCATCAGTCTACAGGGGGCCTCCGGAGATACGCAGTATTTT
TRBJ1-6,TRBV14,14,-,-,CASSQDLLNSPLHF,TGTGCCAGCAGCCAAGATCTGCTAAATTCACCCCTCCACTTT
TRBJ2-7,TRBV11-3,15,TRBD2,-,CASSLEGGSGYEQYF,TGTGCCAGCAGCTTAGAGGGCGGGAGTGGATACGAGCAGTACTTC
TRBJ2-5,TRBV6-2/TRBV6-3,12,-,-,CASSSALEAQYF,TGTGCCAGCAGTTCTGCGCTGGAGGCCCAGTACTTC
TRBJ2-3,TRBV6-1,18,TRBD2,-,CASSRQRGGSAGTDTQYF,TGTGCCAGCAGTCGCCAGCGGGGGGGCTCCGCAGGCACAGATACGCAGTATTTT
TRBJ2-5,TRBV12-3/TRBV12-4,16,-,-,CASSPVAVGFYNEQYF,TGTGCCAGCAGTCCCGTTGCGGTGGGGTTCTACAATGAGCAGTACTTC
TRBJ2-3,TRBV6-2/TRBV6-3,16,-,-,CASSYGWQDGRDTQYF,TGTGCCAGCAGTTACGGTTGGCAGGACGGCAGGGATACGCAGTATTTT
TRBJ2-7,TRBV29-1,14,-,many,CSVQLGPLSYEQYF,TGCAGCGTCCAGCTGGGGCCCCTCTCCTACGAGCAGTACTTC
TRBJ1-3,TRBV4-3,13,-,-,CASGGLTGNTIYF,TGCGCCAGCGGAGGACTGACCGGAAACACCATATATTTT
TRBJ2-7,TRBV12-3/TRBV12-4,14,-,-,CASSSLSGPYEQYF,TGTGCCAGCAGCTCCCTGTCGGGGCCCTACGAGCAGTACTTC
TRBJ1-4,TRBV2,15,TRBD1,-,CASAGQTATNEKLFF,TGTGCCAGCGCGGGACAGACAGCAACTAATGAAAAACTGTTTTTT
TRBJ2-1,TRBV15,15,-,-,CATSSLAETNNEQFF,TGTGCCACCAGCAGTCTGGCGGAAACTAACAATGAGCAGTTCTTC
TRBJ2-3,TRBV27,14,-,-,CASRRKWDSDTQYF,TGTGCCAGCCGCCGGAAGTGGGATTCAGATACGCAGTATTTT
TRBJ2-5,TRBV9,15,-,many,CASSGGENVQETQYF,TGTGCCAGCAGCGGTGGCGAGAACGTCCAAGAGACCCAGTACTTC
TRBJ2-7,TRBV24-1,15,-,-,CATSDPSGNQYEQYF,TGTGCCACCAGTGATCCCTCAGGGAACCAATACGAGCAGTACTTC
TRBJ2-3,TRBV5-1,16,-,-,CASSLEGGRSTDTQYF,TGCGCCAGCAGCTTGGAGGGGGGGAGAAGCACAGATACGCAGTATTTT
TRBJ1-3,TRBV7-6,16,-,-,CASSLAPGTGGNTIYF,TGTGCCAGCAGCTTAGCGCCGGGGACTGGAGGAAACACCATATATTTT
TRBJ2-5,TRBV4-1,14,-,few,CASSLEGDRETQYF,TGCGCCAGCAGCCTAGAGGGGGATCGGGAGACCCAGTACTTC
TRBJ2-5,TRBV5-1,15,TRBD2,-,CASAPSGGTQETQYF,TGCGCCAGCGCCCCTAGCGGGGGGACTCAAGAGACCCAGTACTTC
TRBJ2-5,TRBV5-6,14,-,-,CASSLRSATETQCF,TGTGCCAGCAGCTTGAGGTCAGCGACGGAGACCCAGTGCTTC
TRBJ2-7,TRBV7-8,12,-,once,CASSLRVEYQYF,TGTGCCAGCAGCTTAAGAGTGGAGTACCAGTACTTC
TRBJ1-2,TRBV6-2/TRBV6-3,13,-,-,CASSIGRDYGYTF,TGTGCCAGCAGTATCGGCAGGGACTATGGCTACACCTTC
TRBJ2-3,TRBV28,15,-,few,CASSLLGRGADTQYF,TGTGCCAGCAGTTTATTGGGGAGAGGTGCAGATACGCAGTATTTT
TRBJ2-5,TRBV20-1,13,TRBD1,-,CSASDRLRSEQYF,TGCAGTGCTTCGGACAGGTTACGGAGTGAGCAGTACTTC
TRBJ2-6,TRBV14,16,-,-,CASSQGRYSGANVLTF,TGTGCCAGCAGCCAAGGTCGGTACTCTGGGGCCAACGTCCTGACTTTC
TRBJ2-6,TRBV20-1,14,-,many,CSARDPGGANVLTF,TGCAGTGCTAGAGATCCGGGTGGGGCCAACGTCCTGACTTTC
TRBJ1-1,TRBV6-5,14,-,-,CASSSEGRGAEAFF,TGTGCCAGCAGTTCCGAAGGCCGCGGGGCTGAAGCTTTCTTT
TRBJ1-2,TRBV2,14,-,-,CASSATQANYGYTF,TGTGCCAGCAGTGCAACACAGGCTAACTATGGCTACACCTTC
TRBJ1-2,TRBV20-1,16,TRBD1,few,CSATGQGYRRNYGYTF,TGCAGTGCCACGGGACAGGGGTATCGGCGGAACTATGGCTACACCTTC
TRBJ2-7,TRBV20-1,14,TRBD1,-,CSATRQGALVEQYF,TGCAGTGCTACCCGACAGGGGGCGCTTGTCGAGCAGTACTTC
TRBJ2-5,TRBV7-2,15,TRBD1,few,CASSLAQGGLETQYF,TGTGCCAGCAGCTTAGCACAGGGGGGTTTAGAGACCCAGTACTTC